This entry describes one TCR beta chain. The sample comes from a study of blood T cell repertoires in COVID-19. Study information: Material from acute and convalescent COVID-19 was sourced from the United States, Italy and Spain. T cells, B-cell-depleted T cells, or PBMCs supplied cDNA or gDNA.

The CDR3 contains 12 residues. Germline CDR1 and CDR2: SGHDT and YYEEEE. Trimming shortened V by 3 bases and J by 10 bases, and 13 bases separated the two germline ends. TCRdb's copy holds only in-frame clones and misses some; the assay was immunoSEQ multiplex PCR. The sample yields 260,000 or so clones, roughly 86% seen once. This chain connects TRBV5-6 to TRBJ1-2, with D possibly TRBD1 on 5 matching bases. The origin of this receptor is a human donor in a cohort sampled during active COVID-19. Material for sequencing was peripheral blood. The CDR3 sequence: CASSSYRGDYTF. The CDR3 DNA reads TGTGCCAGCAGCTCGTATAGGGGTGACTACACCTTC.